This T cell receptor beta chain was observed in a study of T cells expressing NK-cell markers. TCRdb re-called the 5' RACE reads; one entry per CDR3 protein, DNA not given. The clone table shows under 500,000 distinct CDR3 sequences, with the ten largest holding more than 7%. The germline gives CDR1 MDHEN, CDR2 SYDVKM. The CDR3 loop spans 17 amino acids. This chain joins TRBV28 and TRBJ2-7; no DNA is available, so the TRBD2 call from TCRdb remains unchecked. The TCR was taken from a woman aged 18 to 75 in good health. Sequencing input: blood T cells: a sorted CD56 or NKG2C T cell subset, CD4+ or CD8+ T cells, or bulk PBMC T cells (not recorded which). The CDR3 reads CASSPGGAGGPSNEQYF.